This TCR beta chain was observed in a study of T-cell reconstitution after alpha-beta-depleted transplantation in children (dated by TCRdb to about 2016). About the study as a whole: Using TCR repertoire profiling, the study quantitatively followed how T-cell immune reconstitution unfolded in children after TCRalphabeta/CD19-depleted allogeneic hematopoietic cell transplantation.

Interpreted using the paper, the time point label stands for: day 60 (about 2 months) after transplantation. The treatment or condition label, as the study defines it: allogeneic hematopoietic cell transplantation with graft depleted of TCRalphabeta T cells and CD19 B cells. Transplant recipients were children who received TCRalphabeta/CD19-depleted allogeneic hematopoietic cell grafts. CDR1 and CDR2 are read off the germline V gene as SGHRS and YFSETQ. Cut back by 5 bases and 0 bases, the V and J ends lie 23 bases apart. Spanning cysteine to phenylalanine, the CDR3 consists of 18 amino acids. Only the CDR3 part of the read is kept: 54 bases, read in frame from the first base. This clonotype was seen at least ten times. This receptor's antigen is unknown. No base quality values were provided; no much bigger clone lies one nucleotide off. The paper's findings and limits, for the study overall: Hyperexpanded clone frequencies declined over subsequent months; after one year, T-cell counts and TCRbeta diversity were mostly attributed to newly produced T cells. The apparently early recovery of alphabetaT-cell counts about two months after transplant reportedly depended on only several hundred rapidly expanded clones that came from non-depleted graft cells. The high TCRbeta diversity at day 60 in some patients was ascribed to recipient T cells and intrathymic progenitors that had survived conditioning.

The method was PCR. The sequencer was an Illumina HiSeq 2500. TCR library preparation used molecular barcoding, with unique molecular identifiers applied to normalize quantification of the TCRbeta repertoire. Through fastp at Q25 and MiXCR, TCRdb rebuilt clones from the public reads, retaining in-frame beta chains. When rows share a CDR3 protein, they turn into one entry using the most common DNA and genes. The sample records around 100,000 distinct CDR3 sequences, 4.5% to 7.5% of which are singletons. Jointly, the top ten make up 5.5% to 6.5% of the sample. The chain is made from TRBV5-1 and TRBJ1-1; TRBD1 is a weak D gene call, 6 bases matching. The clonotype was recovered from a female patient aged 2 to 10 who had a stem cell transplant for Fanconi anemia, so the T cells may come from the graft donor. The material was PBMCs, mostly from graft donor cells, obtained 60 days after TCRalphabeta/CD19-depleted stem cell transplant. Read as DNA, the sequence is TGCGCCAGCAGATCCAGGGGCACAGGGTCAATAATGAACACTGAAGCTTTCTTT. This yields the protein CASRSRGTGSIMNTEAFF. Extended through the reference TRBV5-1 and TRBJ1-1 proteins, this CDR3 yields the full variable domain: KAGVTQTPRYLIKTRGQQVTLSCSPISGHRSVSWYQQTPGQGLQFLFEYFSETQRNKGNFPGRFSGRQFSNSRSEMNVSTLELGDSALYLCASRSRGTGSIMNTEAFFGQGTRLTVV.